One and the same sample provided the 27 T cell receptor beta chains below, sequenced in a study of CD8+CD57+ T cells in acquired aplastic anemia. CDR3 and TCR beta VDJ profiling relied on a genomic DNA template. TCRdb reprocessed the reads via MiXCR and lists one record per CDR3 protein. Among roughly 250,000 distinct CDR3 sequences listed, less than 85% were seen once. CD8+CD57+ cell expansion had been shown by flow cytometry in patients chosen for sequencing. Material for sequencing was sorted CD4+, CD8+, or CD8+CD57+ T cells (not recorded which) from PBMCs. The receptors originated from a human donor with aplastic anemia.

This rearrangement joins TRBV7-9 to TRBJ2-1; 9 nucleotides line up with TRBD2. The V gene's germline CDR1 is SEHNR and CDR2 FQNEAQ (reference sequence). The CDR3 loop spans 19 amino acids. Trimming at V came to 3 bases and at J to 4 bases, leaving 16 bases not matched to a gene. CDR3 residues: CASSFLRSGGSDEYNEQFF. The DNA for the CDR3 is TGTGCCAGCAGCTTTCTAAGAAGCGGGGGGAGCGATGAGTACAATGAGCAGTTCTTC.

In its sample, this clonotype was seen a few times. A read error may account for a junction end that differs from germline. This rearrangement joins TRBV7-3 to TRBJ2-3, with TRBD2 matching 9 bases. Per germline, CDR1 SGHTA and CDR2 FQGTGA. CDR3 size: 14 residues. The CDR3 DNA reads TGTGCCAGCAGTTCTAGCGGGACTTGGGGAGAGCCGCATTTT. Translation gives CASSSSGTWGEPHF.

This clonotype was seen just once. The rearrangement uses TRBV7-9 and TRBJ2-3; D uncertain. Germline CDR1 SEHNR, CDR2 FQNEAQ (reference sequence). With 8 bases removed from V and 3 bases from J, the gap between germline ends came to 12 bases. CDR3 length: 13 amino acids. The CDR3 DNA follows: TGTGCCAGCGGGTACGCGGTAACAGATACGCAGTATTTT. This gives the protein CASGYAVTDTQYF. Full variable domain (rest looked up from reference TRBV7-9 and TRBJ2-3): DTGVSQNPRHKITKRGQNVTFRCDPISEHNRLYWYRQTLGQGPEFLTYFQNEAQLEKSRLLSDRFSAERPKGSFSTLEIQRTEQGDSAMYLCASGYAVTDTQYFGPGTRLTVL.

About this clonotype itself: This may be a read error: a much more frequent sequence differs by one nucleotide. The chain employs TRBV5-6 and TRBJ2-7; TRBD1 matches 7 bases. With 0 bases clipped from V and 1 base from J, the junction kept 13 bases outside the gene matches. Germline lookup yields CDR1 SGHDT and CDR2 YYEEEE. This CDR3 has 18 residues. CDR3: CASSLETDGTALSYEQYV. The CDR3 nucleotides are TGTGCCAGCAGCTTGGAGACGGACGGGACAGCCCTTTCCTACGAGCAGTACGTC.

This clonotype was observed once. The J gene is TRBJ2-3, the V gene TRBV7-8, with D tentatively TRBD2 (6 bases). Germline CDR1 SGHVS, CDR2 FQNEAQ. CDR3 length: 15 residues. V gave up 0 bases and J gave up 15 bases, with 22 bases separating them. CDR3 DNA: TGTGCCAGCAGCTTAGCGGGAGGTTCCGATACGAAGCATTATTTT. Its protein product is CASSLAGGSDTKHYF.

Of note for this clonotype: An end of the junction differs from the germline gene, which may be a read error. The CDR3 sequence is CASSFAGSAGREEF. The CDR3 DNA is TGTGCCAGCAGCTTTGCGGGAAGCGCCGGGAGGGAGGAGTTT. The V call is TRBV7-9, the J call TRBJ2-3; 8 nucleotides match TRBD2. Germline V CDR1 and CDR2: SEHNR, FQNEAQ (reference sequence). The CDR3 length is 14 residues.

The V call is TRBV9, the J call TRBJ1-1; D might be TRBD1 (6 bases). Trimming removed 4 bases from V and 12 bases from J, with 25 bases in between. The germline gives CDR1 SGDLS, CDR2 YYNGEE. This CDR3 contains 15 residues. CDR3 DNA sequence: TGTGCCAGCAGCCCACAGGGTAGGGACAATGATGAGTCTTTCTTT. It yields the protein CASSPQGRDNDESFF.

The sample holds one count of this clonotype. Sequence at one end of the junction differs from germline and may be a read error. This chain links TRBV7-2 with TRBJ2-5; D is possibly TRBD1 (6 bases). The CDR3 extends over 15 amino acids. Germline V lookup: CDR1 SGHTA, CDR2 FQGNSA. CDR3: CASSNAQGSQEAQYF. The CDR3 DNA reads TGTGCCAGCAGCAATGCTCAGGGGTCTCAAGAGGCCCAGTACTTC.

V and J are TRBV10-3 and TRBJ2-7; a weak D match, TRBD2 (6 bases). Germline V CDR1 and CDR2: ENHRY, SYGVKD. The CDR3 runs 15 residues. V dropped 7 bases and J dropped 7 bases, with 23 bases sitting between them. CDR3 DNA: TGTGCCATCACAGGGAACACCGGGGAGGACTATGAGCAGTACTTC. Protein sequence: CAITGNTGEDYEQYF.

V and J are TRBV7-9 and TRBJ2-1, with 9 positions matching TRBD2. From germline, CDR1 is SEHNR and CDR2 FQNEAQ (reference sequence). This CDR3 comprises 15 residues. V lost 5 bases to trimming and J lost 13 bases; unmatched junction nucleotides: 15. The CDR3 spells CASSHERSGGSDQFF. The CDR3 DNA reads TGTGCCAGCAGCCATGAAAGAAGCGGGGGGAGCGATCAGTTCTTC.

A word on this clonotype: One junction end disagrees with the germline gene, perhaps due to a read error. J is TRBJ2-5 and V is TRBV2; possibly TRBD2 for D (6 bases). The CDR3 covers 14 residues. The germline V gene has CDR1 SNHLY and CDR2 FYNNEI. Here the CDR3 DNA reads TGTGCCAGCAGCGAAGGGTGGGAGGAAGAGACCCAGTACTTC. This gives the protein CASSEGWEEETQYF.

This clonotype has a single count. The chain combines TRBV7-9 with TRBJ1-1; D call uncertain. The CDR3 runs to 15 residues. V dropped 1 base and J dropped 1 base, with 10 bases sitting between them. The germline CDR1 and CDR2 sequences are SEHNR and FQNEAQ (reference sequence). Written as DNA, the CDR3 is TGTGCCAGCAGCTTAGAAATGAGCGGGAACACTGAAGCTTTCTTT. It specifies CASSLEMSGNTEAFF. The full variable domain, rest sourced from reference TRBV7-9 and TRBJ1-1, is DTGVSQNPRHKITKRGQNVTFRCDPISEHNRLYWYRQTLGQGPEFLTYFQNEAQLEKSRLLSDRFSAERPKGSFSTLEIQRTEQGDSAMYLCASSLEMSGNTEAFFGQGTRLTVV.

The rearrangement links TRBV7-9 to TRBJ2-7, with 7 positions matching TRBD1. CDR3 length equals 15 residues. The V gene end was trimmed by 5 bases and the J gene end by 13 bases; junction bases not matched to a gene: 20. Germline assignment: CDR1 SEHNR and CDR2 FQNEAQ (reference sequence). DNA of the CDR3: TGTGCCAGCAGCCGTCATCCAGACGGGACAGCCCTTTCCTACTTC. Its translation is CASSRHPDGTALSYF.

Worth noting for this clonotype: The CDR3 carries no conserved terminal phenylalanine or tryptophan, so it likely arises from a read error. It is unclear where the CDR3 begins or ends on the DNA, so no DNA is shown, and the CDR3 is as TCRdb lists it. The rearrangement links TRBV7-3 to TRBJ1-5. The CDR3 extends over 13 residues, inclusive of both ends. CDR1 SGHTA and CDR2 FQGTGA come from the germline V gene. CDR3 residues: CASSHSGTQPETL.

The CDR3 sequence is CASSFAGAEQYV. The CDR3 DNA sequence: TGTGCCAGCAGCTTTGCGGGCGCCGAGCAGTACGTC. The rearrangement links TRBV5-8 to TRBJ2-7, with D maybe TRBD2 (5 bases). Germline V gene lookup returns CDR1 SGHTS and CDR2 YDEGEE. V lost 2 bases and J 6 bases, leaving 9 bases between the germline ends. The CDR3 consists of 12 residues.

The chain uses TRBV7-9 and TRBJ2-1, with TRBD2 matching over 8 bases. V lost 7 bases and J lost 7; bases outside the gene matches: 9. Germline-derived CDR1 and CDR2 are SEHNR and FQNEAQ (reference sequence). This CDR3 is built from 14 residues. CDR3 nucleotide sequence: TGTGCCAGCAAAAGCGTCGGGGGGGGAAATGAGCAGTTCTTC. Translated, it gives CASKSVGGGNEQFF. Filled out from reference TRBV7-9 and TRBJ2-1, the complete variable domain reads DTGVSQNPRHKITKRGQNVTFRCDPISEHNRLYWYRQTLGQGPEFLTYFQNEAQLEKSRLLSDRFSAERPKGSFSTLEIQRTEQGDSAMYLCASKSVGGGNEQFFGPGTRLTVL.

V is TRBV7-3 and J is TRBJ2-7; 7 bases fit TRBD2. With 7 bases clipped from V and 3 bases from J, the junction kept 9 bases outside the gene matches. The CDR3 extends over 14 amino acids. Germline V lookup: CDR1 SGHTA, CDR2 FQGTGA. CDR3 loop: CASIVKGGDYEQYF. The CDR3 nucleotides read TGTGCCAGCATCGTAAAGGGAGGGGACTACGAGCAGTACTTC.

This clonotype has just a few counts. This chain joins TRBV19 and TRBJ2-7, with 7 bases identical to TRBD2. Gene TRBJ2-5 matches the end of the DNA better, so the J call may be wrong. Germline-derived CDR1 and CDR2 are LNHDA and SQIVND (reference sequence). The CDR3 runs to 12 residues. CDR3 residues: CASSSGGETQYF. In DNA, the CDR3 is TGTGCCAGTAGTAGCGGGGGAGAGACCCAGTACTTC.

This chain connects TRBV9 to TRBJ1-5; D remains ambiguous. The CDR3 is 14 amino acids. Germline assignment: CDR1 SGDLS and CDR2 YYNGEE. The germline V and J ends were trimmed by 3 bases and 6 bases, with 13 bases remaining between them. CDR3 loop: CASSARGETQPQHF. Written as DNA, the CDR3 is TGTGCCAGCAGCGCACGGGGAGAGACTCAGCCCCAGCATTTT.

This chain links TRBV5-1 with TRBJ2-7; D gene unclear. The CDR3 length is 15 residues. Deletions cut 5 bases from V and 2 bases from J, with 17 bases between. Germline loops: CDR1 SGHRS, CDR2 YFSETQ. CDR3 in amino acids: CASSLNSSEAYEQYF. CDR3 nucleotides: TGCGCCAGCAGTTTAAATAGCAGTGAAGCCTACGAGCAGTACTTC. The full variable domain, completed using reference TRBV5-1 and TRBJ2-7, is KAGVTQTPRYLIKTRGQQVTLSCSPISGHRSVSWYQQTPGQGLQFLFEYFSETQRNKGNFPGRFSGRQFSNSRSEMNVSTLELGDSALYLCASSLNSSEAYEQYFGPGTRLTVT.

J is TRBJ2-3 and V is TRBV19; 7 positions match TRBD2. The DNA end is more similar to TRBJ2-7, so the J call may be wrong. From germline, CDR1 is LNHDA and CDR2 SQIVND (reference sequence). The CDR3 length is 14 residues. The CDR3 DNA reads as TGTGCCAGCAGCTCCCGGGGGGATTCATATGAGCAGTACTTC. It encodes CASSSRGDSYEQYF.

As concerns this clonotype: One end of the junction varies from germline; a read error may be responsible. CDR3 amino acids: CASKAGTDSVKLYF. Here the CDR3 DNA reads TGCGCCAGCAAAGCCGGGACAGACTCCGTTAAGCTGTATTTT. The chain has TRBV10-2 and TRBJ2-2, with 7 bases that match TRBD1. This CDR3 has 14 amino acids. Per the germline V gene, CDR1 is WSHSY and CDR2 is SAAADI.

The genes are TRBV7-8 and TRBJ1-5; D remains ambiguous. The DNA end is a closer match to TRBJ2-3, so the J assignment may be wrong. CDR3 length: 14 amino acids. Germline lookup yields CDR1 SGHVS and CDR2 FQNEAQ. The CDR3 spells CASSLAGSTEPQYF. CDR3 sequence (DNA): TGTGCCAGCAGCTTAGCGGGAAGCACCGAGCCGCAGTATTTT.

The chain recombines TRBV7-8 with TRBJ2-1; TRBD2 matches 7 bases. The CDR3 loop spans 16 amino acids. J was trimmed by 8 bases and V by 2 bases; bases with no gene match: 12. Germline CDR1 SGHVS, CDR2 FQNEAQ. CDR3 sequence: CASSLPGGPDTHEQFF. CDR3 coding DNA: TGTGCCAGCAGCTTACCGGGAGGCCCCGATACGCATGAGCAGTTCTTC.

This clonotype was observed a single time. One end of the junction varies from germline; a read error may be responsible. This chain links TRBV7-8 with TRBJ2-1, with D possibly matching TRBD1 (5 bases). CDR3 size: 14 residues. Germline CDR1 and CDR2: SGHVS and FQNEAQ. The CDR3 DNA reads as TGTGCCAGCAGCTTAGCGGCCTGGGGCGATACGCAGTTTTTC. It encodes CASSLAAWGDTQFF.

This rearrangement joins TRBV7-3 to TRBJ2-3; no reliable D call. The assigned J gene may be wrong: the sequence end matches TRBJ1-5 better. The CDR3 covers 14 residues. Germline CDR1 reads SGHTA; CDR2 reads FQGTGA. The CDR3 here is CASSSTGSPDTQHF. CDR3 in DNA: TGTGCCAGCAGCTCTACCGGGAGTCCCGATACGCAGCATTTT.

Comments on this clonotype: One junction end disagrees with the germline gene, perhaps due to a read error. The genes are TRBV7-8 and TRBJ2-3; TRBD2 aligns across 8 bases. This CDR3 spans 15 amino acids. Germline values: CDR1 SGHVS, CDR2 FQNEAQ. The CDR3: CASSLVVTSEDPQYF. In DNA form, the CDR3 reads TGTGCCAGCAGCTTAGTGGTGACTAGCGAAGATCCGCAGTATTTT.